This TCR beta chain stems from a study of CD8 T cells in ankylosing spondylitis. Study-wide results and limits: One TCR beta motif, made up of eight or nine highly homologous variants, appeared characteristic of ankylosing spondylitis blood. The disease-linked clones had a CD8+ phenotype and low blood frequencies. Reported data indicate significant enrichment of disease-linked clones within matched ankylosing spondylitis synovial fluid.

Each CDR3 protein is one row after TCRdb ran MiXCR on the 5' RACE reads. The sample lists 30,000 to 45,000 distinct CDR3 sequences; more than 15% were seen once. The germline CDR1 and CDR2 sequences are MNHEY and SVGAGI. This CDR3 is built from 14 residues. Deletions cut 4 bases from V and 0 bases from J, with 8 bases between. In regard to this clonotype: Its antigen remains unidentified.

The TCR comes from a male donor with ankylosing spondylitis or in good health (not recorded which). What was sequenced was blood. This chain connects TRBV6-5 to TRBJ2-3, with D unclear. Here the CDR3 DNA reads TGTGCCAGCAGTTCCTTAATTAGCACAGATACGCAGTATTTT. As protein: CASSSLISTDTQYF.